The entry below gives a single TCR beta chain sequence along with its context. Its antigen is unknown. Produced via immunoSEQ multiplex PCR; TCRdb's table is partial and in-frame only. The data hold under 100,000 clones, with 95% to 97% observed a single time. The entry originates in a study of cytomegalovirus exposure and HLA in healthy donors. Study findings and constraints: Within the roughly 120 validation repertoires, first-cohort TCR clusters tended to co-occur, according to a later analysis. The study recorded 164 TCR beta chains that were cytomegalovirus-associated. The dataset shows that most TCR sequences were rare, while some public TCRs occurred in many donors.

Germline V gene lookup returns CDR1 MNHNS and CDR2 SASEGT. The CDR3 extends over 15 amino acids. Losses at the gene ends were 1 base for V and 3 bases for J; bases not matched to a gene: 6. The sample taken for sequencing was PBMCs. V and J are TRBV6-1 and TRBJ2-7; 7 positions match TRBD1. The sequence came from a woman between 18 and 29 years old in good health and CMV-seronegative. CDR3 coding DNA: TGTGCCAGCAGTGAAGTACACCAGGGGGTCTACGAGCAGTACTTC. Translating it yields CASSEVHQGVYEQYF.